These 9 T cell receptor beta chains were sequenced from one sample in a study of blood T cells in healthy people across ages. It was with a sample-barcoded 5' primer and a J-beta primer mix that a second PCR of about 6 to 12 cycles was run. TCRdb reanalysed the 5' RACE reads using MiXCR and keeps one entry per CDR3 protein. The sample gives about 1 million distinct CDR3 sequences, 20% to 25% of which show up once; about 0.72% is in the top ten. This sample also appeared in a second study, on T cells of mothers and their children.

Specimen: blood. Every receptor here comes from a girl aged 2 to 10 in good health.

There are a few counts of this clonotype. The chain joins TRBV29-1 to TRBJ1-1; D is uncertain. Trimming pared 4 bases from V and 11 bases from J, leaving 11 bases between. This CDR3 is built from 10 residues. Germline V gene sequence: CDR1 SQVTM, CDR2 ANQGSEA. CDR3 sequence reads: CSVVVVVAFF. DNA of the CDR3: TGCAGCGTTGTCGTGGTTGTGGCTTTCTTT.

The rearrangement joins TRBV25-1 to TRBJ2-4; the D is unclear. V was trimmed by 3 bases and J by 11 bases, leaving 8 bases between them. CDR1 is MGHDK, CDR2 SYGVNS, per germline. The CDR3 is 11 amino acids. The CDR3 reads CASSELRFQYF. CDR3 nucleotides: TGTGCCAGCAGTGAGTTGAGATTTCAGTACTTC.

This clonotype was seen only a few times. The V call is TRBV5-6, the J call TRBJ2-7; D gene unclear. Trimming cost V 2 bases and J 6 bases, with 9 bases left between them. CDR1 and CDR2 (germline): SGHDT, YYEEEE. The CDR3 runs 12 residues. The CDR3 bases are TGTGCCAGCAGCTTCGGTGTCGGCGAGCAGTACTTC. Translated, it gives CASSFGVGEQYF.

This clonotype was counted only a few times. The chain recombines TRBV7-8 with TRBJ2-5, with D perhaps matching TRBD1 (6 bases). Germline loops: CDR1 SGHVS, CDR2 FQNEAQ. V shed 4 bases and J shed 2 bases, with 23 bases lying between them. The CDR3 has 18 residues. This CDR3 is CASSSGVVRQGIQETQYF. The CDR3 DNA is TGTGCCAGCAGCTCAGGGGTAGTGAGGCAGGGCATACAAGAGACCCAGTACTTC.

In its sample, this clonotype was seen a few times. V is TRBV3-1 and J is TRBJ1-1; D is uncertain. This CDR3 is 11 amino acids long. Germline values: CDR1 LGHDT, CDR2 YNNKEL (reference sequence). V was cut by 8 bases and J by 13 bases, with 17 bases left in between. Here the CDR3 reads CASEELPQLFF. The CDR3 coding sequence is TGTGCCAGCGAAGAGCTTCCACAGCTTTTCTTT.

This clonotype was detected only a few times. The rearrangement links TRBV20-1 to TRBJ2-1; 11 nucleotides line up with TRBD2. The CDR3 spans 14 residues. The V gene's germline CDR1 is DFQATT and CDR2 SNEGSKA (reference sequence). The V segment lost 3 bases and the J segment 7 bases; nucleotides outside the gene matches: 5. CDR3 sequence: CSASALAGGNEQFF. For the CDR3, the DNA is TGCAGTGCTAGCGCTCTAGCGGGAGGAAATGAGCAGTTCTTC.

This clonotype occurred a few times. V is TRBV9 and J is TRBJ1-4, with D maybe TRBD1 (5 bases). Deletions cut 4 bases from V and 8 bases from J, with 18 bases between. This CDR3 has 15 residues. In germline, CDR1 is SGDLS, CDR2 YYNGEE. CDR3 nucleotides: TGTGCCAGCAGCTTCTCGGGGGGAGGAGGCGAAAAACTGTTTTTT. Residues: CASSFSGGGGEKLFF.

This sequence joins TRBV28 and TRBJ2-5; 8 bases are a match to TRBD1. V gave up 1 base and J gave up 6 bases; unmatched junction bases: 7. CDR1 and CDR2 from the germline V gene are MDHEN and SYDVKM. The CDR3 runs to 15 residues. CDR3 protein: CASSLLAGGGKTQYF. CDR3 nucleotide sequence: TGTGCCAGCAGTTTATTGGCAGGGGGCGGAAAGACCCAGTACTTC.

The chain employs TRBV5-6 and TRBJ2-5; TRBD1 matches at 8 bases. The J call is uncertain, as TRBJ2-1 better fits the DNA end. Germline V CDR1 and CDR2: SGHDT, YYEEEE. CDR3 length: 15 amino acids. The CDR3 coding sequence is TGTGCCAGCAGCTCCCCTTTGGACAGGGCCAATGAGCAGTTCTTC. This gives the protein CASSSPLDRANEQFF.